These 22 T cell receptor beta chains share one sample of origin, sequenced in a study of shared clonotypes between healthy human individuals. Generated by immunoSEQ multiplex PCR, the TCRdb table keeps only in-frame clones and is missing some. Of roughly 1,000,000 clones detected, around 78% appear once; the ten largest clones hold 0.6% to 0.75%. Material for sequencing was memory CD4+ T cells from PBMCs. As for subset: CD45RA-negative fraction. All receptors derive from a man aged 18 to 30 in good health. Some clones in this sample may be carry-over from other donors' samples.

The genes are TRBV15 and TRBJ1-5; 10 bases agree with TRBD1. The CDR3 contains 16 residues. Germline loops: CDR1 LNHNV, CDR2 YYDKDF (reference sequence). V lost 2 bases and J lost 7; bases outside the gene matches: 8. CDR3 DNA sequence: TGTGCCACCAGCAGACGGACAGGGGGAATAAAGCAGCCCCAGCATTTT. It encodes CATSRRTGGIKQPQHF.

This clone occurred a few times. The J gene is TRBJ1-5, the V gene TRBV7-2; possible D gene TRBD1, 5 bases. The CDR3 is made up of 14 amino acids. CDR1 is SGHTA and CDR2 is FQGNSA in the germline V gene. V gave up 5 bases and J gave up 4 bases, with 12 bases separating them. CDR3 sequence (DNA): TGTGCCAGCAGCCCCAGACAGAGAAATCAGCCCCAGCATTTT. Its translation: CASSPRQRNQPQHF.

The chain carries TRBV7-2 and TRBJ2-7, with a weak D call TRBD1 (5 bases). CDR1 is SGHTA, CDR2 FQGNSA, per germline. The CDR3 spans 15 residues. Trimming left V 4 bases short and J 6 bases short, with 19 bases between. The CDR3 loop reads CASSSGIRANGEQYF. In nucleotides, the CDR3 is TGTGCCAGCAGCTCAGGGATTAGGGCAAACGGCGAGCAGTACTTC.

The rearrangement joins TRBV11-2 to TRBJ1-1, with TRBD1 as a possible D gene (6 bases). The V end lost 4 bases, the J end lost 6 bases, and 12 bases lay between the germline ends. CDR1 and CDR2 (germline): SGHAT, FQNNGV. This CDR3 is 13 amino acids long. This CDR3 reads CASSYNRAPEAFF. DNA of the CDR3: TGTGCCAGCAGCTACAACAGGGCTCCTGAAGCTTTCTTT.

This chain links TRBV7-5 with TRBJ2-1; the table gives TRBD2 as D, unverified against the DNA. TRBV7-5 is a known pseudogene. The CDR3 is made up of 14 amino acids. CDR3 in DNA: TGTGTCAGAAGCTTAGACGGGAATGGCAATGAGCAGTTCTTC. Its protein is CVRSLDGNGNEQFF.

J is TRBJ2-2 and V is TRBV2, with D perhaps matching TRBD1 or TRBD2 (5 bases each). The CDR3 has 13 residues. The V and J ends lost 5 bases and 6 bases respectively, with 10 bases between them. CDR1 SNHLY and CDR2 FYNNEI come from the germline V gene. CDR3 sequence: CASSWDGPGELFF. Written as DNA, the CDR3 is TGTGCCAGCAGTTGGGACGGACCCGGGGAGCTGTTTTTT.

This sequence joins TRBV7-9 and TRBJ2-3; tentative D call: TRBD1 (6 bases). Looked up from germline, CDR1 is SEHNR and CDR2 is FQNEAQ (reference sequence). The V and J ends lost 11 bases and 0 bases respectively, with 15 bases between them. The CDR3 spans 14 residues. The CDR3 loop reads CAYNRDTSTDTQYF. CDR3 DNA sequence: TGTGCCTACAACCGGGACACCAGCACAGATACGCAGTATTTT.

The chain couples TRBV7-9 to TRBJ2-3; D call uncertain. Germline V gene data show CDR1 as SEHNR and CDR2 as FQNEAQ (reference sequence). The V gene lost 2 bases and the J gene lost 0 bases, with 12 bases spanning the gap. This CDR3 comprises 16 residues. For the CDR3, the DNA is TGTGCCAGCAGCTTAATCGTCAGATCTAGCACAGATACGCAGTATTTT. This gives the protein CASSLIVRSSTDTQYF.

This clone was seen a handful of times. Other DNA sequences within the sample encode an identical CDR3. The genes are TRBV11-3 and TRBJ2-3; D not resolved. Germline assignment: CDR1 SGHNT and CDR2 YENEEA. Between the trimmed V and J ends, which lost 4 bases and 3 bases, there was a span of 5 bases. CDR3 length equals 12 residues. The CDR3 reads CASSSSTDTQYF. CDR3 sequence (DNA): TGTGCCAGCAGCTCGAGTACAGATACGCAGTATTTT. The entire variable domain, with the rest obtained from reference TRBV11-3 and TRBJ2-3, is as follows: EAGVVQSPRYKIIEKKQPVAFWCNPISGHNTLYWYLQNLGQGPELLIRYENEEAVDDSQLPKDRFSAERLKGVDSTLKIQPAELGDSAVYLCASSSSTDTQYFGPGTRLTVL.

The chain uses TRBV18 and TRBJ1-1; D gene ambiguous. CDR1 KGHSH and CDR2 LQKENI come from the germline V gene. The CDR3 covers 14 residues. Trimming took 1 base from V and 4 from J, leaving 10 bases between them. The chain's CDR3 is CASSPRDSGTEAFF. CDR3 DNA sequence: TGTGCCAGCTCACCACGCGACTCGGGCACTGAAGCTTTCTTT.

The rearrangement joins TRBV19 to TRBJ1-1, with 7 nucleotides matching TRBD1. This CDR3 is built from 18 residues. Germline V gene lookup returns CDR1 LNHDA and CDR2 SQIVND (reference sequence). V was clipped by 1 base and J by 4 bases; unmatched bases: 15. CDR3: CASSIGGSGGLYGTEAFF. The CDR3 DNA follows: TGTGCCAGTAGTATAGGCGGGTCAGGGGGGTTGTATGGCACTGAAGCTTTCTTT.

This sequence joins TRBV28 and TRBJ1-4; 8 nucleotides match TRBD1. CDR3 length: 14 residues. In germline, CDR1 is MDHEN, CDR2 SYDVKM. V gave up 8 bases and J gave up 8 bases; unmatched junction bases: 10. CDR3 loop: CASASGTGWEKLFF. In nucleotides, the CDR3 is TGTGCCAGCGCATCCGGGACAGGTTGGGAAAAACTGTTTTTT.

The gene calls are TRBV2 and TRBJ2-5; unclear D gene. CDR1 is SNHLY, CDR2 FYNNEI, per germline. V was trimmed by 5 bases and J by 2 bases, leaving 6 bases between them. The CDR3 covers 12 residues. The DNA of the CDR3 is TGTGCCAGCAGTTTAGAACAAGAGACCCAGTACTTC. Residues: CASSLEQETQYF. The full variable domain, rest sourced from reference TRBV2 and TRBJ2-5, is EPEVTQTPSHQVTQMGQEVILRCVPISNHLYFYWYRQILGQKVEFLVSFYNNEISEKSEIFDDQFSVERPDGSNFTLKIRSTKLEDSAMYFCASSLEQETQYFGPGTRLLVL.

This clone was seen a handful of times. The chain employs TRBV28 and TRBJ1-5; 11 nucleotides agree with TRBD1. CDR1 and CDR2 from the germline V gene are MDHEN and SYDVKM. J lost 7 bases, V lost 7 bases, and 9 bases had no gene match. CDR3 length: 15 residues. The CDR3 reads CASTRPGTGGQPQHF. As DNA, the CDR3 is TGTGCCAGCACCCGTCCCGGGACAGGGGGACAGCCCCAGCATTTT.

This chain connects TRBV11-2 to TRBJ2-7, with 8 bases identical to TRBD2. Looked up from germline, CDR1 is SGHAT and CDR2 is FQNNGV. The CDR3 consists of 14 residues. The V segment lost 5 bases and the J segment 7 bases; nucleotides outside the gene matches: 10. The CDR3 DNA reads as TGTGCCAGCAGCGGCCAGCGGGAGTCTCGGGAGCAGTACTTC. It encodes CASSGQRESREQYF.

In this sample, this clone turned up a few times. The CDR3 protein is CASSGTASTNEKLFF. CDR3 bases: TGTGCCAGCAGTGGGACAGCTTCAACTAATGAAAAACTGTTTTTT. This rearrangement joins TRBV2 to TRBJ1-4, with TRBD1 as a possible D gene (6 bases). This CDR3 region has 15 residues. Germline assignment: CDR1 SNHLY and CDR2 FYNNEI. V lost 4 bases and J lost 0, with 9 bases in between. The full variable domain, with the rest looked up from reference TRBV2 and TRBJ1-4, is EPEVTQTPSHQVTQMGQEVILRCVPISNHLYFYWYRQILGQKVEFLVSFYNNEISEKSEIFDDQFSVERPDGSNFTLKIRSTKLEDSAMYFCASSGTASTNEKLFFGSGTQLSVL.

This clone was observed once. The V gene is TRBV30, the J gene TRBJ1-5; a possible D gene is TRBD1 (5 bases). The CDR3 loop spans 13 amino acids. Per germline, CDR1 GTSNPN and CDR2 SVGIG (reference sequence). The ends were cut back, 3 bases at V and 6 bases at J, with 12 bases in the middle. CDR3 DNA: TGTGCCTGGAGCGGACGGACAATTCAGCCCCAGCATTTT. This translates into CAWSGRTIQPQHF.

CDR3 protein: CASSLGLRTDTQYF. DNA for the CDR3: TGTGCCAGCAGTCTAGGACTGCGCACAGATACGCAGTATTTT. The chain links TRBV27 to TRBJ2-3; TRBD2 is a possible D gene (5 bases). CDR1 MNHEY and CDR2 SMNVEV come from the germline V gene (reference sequence). This CDR3 is built from 14 residues. The germline V and J ends were trimmed by 5 bases and 1 base, with 10 bases remaining between them.

There are a few counts of this clone. V usage is TRBV2 and J usage is TRBJ1-1, with 7 bases matching TRBD1. CDR1 and CDR2 (germline): SNHLY, FYNNEI. The trim removed 6 bases at V and 5 bases at J, leaving 9 bases unmatched. This CDR3 is 14 amino acids long. The CDR3 DNA is TGTGCCAGCAGACCAACAGGGGAGGGGACTGAAGCTTTCTTT. It encodes CASRPTGEGTEAFF.

This clone was detected a few times. The rearrangement joins TRBV21-1 to TRBJ1-5; no DNA check was done on the table's D call, TRBD1. TRBV21-1 is labeled a pseudogene. The CDR3 consists of 15 residues. The DNA for the CDR3 is TGTGCCAGCAGCAAAGCGGGCAGTCTCAATCAGCCCCAGCATTTT. It encodes CASSKAGSLNQPQHF.

This clone was picked up a small number of times. CDR3 amino acids: CASGEGSDNEQFF. The CDR3 DNA reads TGTGCCAGCGGGGAGGGGTCTGATAATGAGCAGTTCTTC. V usage is TRBV7-3 and J usage is TRBJ2-1, with 7 positions matching TRBD2. This CDR3 is 13 amino acids long. The germline CDR1 and CDR2 sequences are SGHTA and FQGTGA. After removal of 8 bases from V and 7 bases from J, the junction contained 8 bases not matched to a gene.

To note about this clone: This sample also contains other DNA sequences that code for the same CDR3. The rearrangement joins TRBV28 to TRBJ2-7, with 9 bases matching TRBD1. CDR1 MDHEN and CDR2 SYDVKM come from the germline V gene. The CDR3 is 15 residues long. Unmatched junction bases numbered 6, after V lost 5 bases and J lost 1 base. The CDR3 sequence: CASSTPGQGSYEQYF. The DNA for the CDR3 is TGTGCCAGCAGTACACCGGGACAGGGATCCTACGAGCAGTACTTC.